These 30 T cell receptor beta chains were sequenced from one sample in a study of cytomegalovirus exposure and HLA in healthy donors. The PCR ran on 60 Vbeta and 13 Jbeta primers. Clones were sequenced by immunoSEQ multiplex PCR, and TCRdb holds only the in-frame ones, with some missing. The sample includes 110,000 to 150,000 clones, about three quarters of them seen just once. The specimen was PBMCs. The origin of the receptors is a woman between 25 and 40 years old in good health and CMV-seronegative.

This chain joins TRBV11-2 and TRBJ1-1; possibly TRBD1 for D (6 bases). Looked up from germline, CDR1 is SGHAT and CDR2 is FQNNGV. CDR3 size: 15 residues. With 5 bases removed from V and 6 bases from J, the gap between germline ends came to 19 bases. The CDR3 DNA reads as TGTGCCAGCAGCCTCAACTGGGGGCAGGGCGCTGAAGCTTTCTTT. Amino acids: CASSLNWGQGAEAFF.

The chain carries TRBV30 and TRBJ1-2, with D possibly being TRBD1 (6 bases). Trimming removed 4 bases from V and 7 bases from J, with 10 bases in between. CDR3 length equals 11 residues. Germline-derived CDR1 and CDR2 are GTSNPN and SVGIG (reference sequence). Here the CDR3 reads CAWNRVFGYTF. DNA for the CDR3: TGTGCCTGGAACAGGGTCTTTGGCTACACCTTC.

The genes are TRBV7-2 and TRBJ2-7; TRBD1 aligns across 9 bases. Trimming removed 1 base from V and 3 bases from J; junction bases left unmatched: 4. CDR3 length: 15 amino acids. Germline V lookup: CDR1 SGHTA, CDR2 FQGNSA. CDR3 residues: CASSLGQGVGYEQYF. In DNA, the CDR3 is TGTGCCAGCAGCTTAGGACAGGGGGTAGGCTACGAGCAGTACTTC.

This CDR3 is CASSYVLGGPTEAFF. In nucleotides, the CDR3 is TGTGCCAGCAGTTACGTTCTCGGGGGACCCACTGAAGCTTTCTTT. The genes are TRBV6-5 and TRBJ1-1; a possible D gene is TRBD1 (5 bases). Per germline, CDR1 MNHEY and CDR2 SVGAGI. The germline V and J ends were trimmed by 2 bases and 4 bases, with 14 bases remaining between them. The CDR3 extends over 15 amino acids.

V and J are TRBV6-1 and TRBJ1-1; TRBD1 is a possible D gene (5 bases). The germline CDR1 and CDR2 sequences are MNHNS and SASEGT. V lost 6 bases, J lost 2 bases, and 13 bases lay in between. The CDR3 has 14 residues. The CDR3, as DNA: TGTGCCAGCAGCGCCATACAGGTTAACACTGAAGCTTTCTTT. This gives the protein CASSAIQVNTEAFF.

V is TRBV7-2 and J is TRBJ2-3, with D perhaps TRBD2 (6 bases). Between the trimmed V and J ends, which lost 8 bases and 2 bases, there was a span of 14 bases. Germline-derived CDR1 and CDR2 are SGHTA and FQGNSA. There are 14 residues in the CDR3. CDR3 in amino acids: CASAVGGITDTQYF. The CDR3 DNA reads TGTGCCAGCGCTGTCGGGGGTATCACAGATACGCAGTATTTT.

The V and J genes are TRBV10-2 and TRBJ2-3; a weak D match, TRBD1 (5 bases). CDR1 is WSHSY and CDR2 is SAAADI in the germline V gene. The CDR3 has 12 residues. V was shortened by 6 bases and J by 3 bases, with 7 bases between the two germline ends. This CDR3 reads CASRGQTDTQYF. DNA for the CDR3: TGCGCCAGCAGGGGGCAGACAGATACGCAGTATTTT.

The rearrangement uses TRBV11-1 and TRBJ2-3; 9 bases map to TRBD1. The J segment lost 0 bases and the V segment lost 6 bases, leaving 7 bases of the junction unmatched. CDR3 size: 16 residues. Germline V gives CDR1 SGHAT, CDR2 FQDESV (reference sequence). DNA for the CDR3: TGTGCCAGCAGGGAGCGACAGGGGGTCAGCACAGATACGCAGTATTTT. Its translation is CASRERQGVSTDTQYF.

This chain uses TRBV5-5 with TRBJ1-1, with D perhaps TRBD1 (5 bases). The CDR3 is 14 amino acids. The V and J ends lost 2 bases and 0 bases respectively, with 8 bases between them. The germline gives CDR1 SGHKS, CDR2 YYEKEE (reference sequence). CDR3: CASSLGVVNTEAFF. Here the CDR3 DNA reads TGTGCCAGCAGCTTAGGGGTGGTGAACACTGAAGCTTTCTTT.

This chain joins TRBV18 and TRBJ2-1; 7 positions agree with TRBD1. Germline lookup yields CDR1 KGHSH and CDR2 LQKENI. With 2 bases clipped from V and 1 base from J, the junction kept 5 bases outside the gene matches. The CDR3 extends over 16 amino acids. The CDR3 region has the DNA TGTGCCAGCTCACCAGTCGACAGGGCATCCTACAATGAGCAGTTCTTC. It encodes CASSPVDRASYNEQFF.

The gene calls are TRBV2 and TRBJ2-1; no definite D call. The CDR3 totals 15 residues. Trimming cost V 6 bases and J 5 bases, with 17 bases left between them. The V gene's germline CDR1 is SNHLY and CDR2 FYNNEI. The CDR3 here is CASRAPGSTNNEQFF. CDR3 coding DNA: TGTGCCAGCAGGGCCCCCGGCAGCACTAACAATGAGCAGTTCTTC.

The table lists this clone with a few counts. The chain is built from TRBV5-5 and TRBJ2-3; weak D call: TRBD1 (5 bases). V gave up 0 bases and J gave up 1 base, with 9 bases separating them. CDR1 and CDR2 from the germline V gene are SGHKS and YYEKEE (reference sequence). This CDR3 has 15 amino acids. CDR3 loop: CASSLVFRGTDTQYF. As DNA, the CDR3 is TGTGCCAGCAGCTTGGTCTTCAGGGGCACAGATACGCAGTATTTT.

This clone was seen just once. This chain links TRBV7-2 with TRBJ1-2; the match to TRBD1 covers 10 bases. V was clipped by 6 bases and J by 6 bases; unmatched bases: 7. The CDR3 contains 14 residues. The germline V gene has CDR1 SGHTA and CDR2 FQGNSA. DNA of the CDR3: TGTGCCAGCAGGATTCCCGGGACAGGGGATGGCTACACCTTC. It encodes CASRIPGTGDGYTF. The full variable domain, in which reference TRBV7-2 and TRBJ1-2 provide the parts outside the CDR3, is GAGVSQSPSNKVTEKGKDVELRCDPISGHTALYWYRQSLGQGLEFLIYFQGNSAPDKSGLPSDRFSAERTGGSVSTLTIQRTQQEDSAVYLCASRIPGTGDGYTFGSGTRLTVV.

This chain uses TRBV5-1 with TRBJ2-5; the D gene is possibly TRBD2 (7 bases). Germline CDR1 is SGHRS and CDR2 is YFSETQ. This CDR3 is built from 14 residues. Trimming removed 0 bases from V and 5 bases from J, with 11 bases in between. CDR3 residues: CASSLEGGEETQYF. The CDR3 coding sequence is TGCGCCAGCAGCTTGGAAGGGGGGGAGGAGACCCAGTACTTC.

The chain recombines TRBV6-1 with TRBJ2-4; D might be TRBD1 (6 bases). The V gene lost 4 bases and the J gene lost 0 bases, with 19 bases spanning the gap. Germline V gene sequence: CDR1 MNHNS, CDR2 SASEGT. CDR3 size: 18 residues. CDR3 protein: CASSGNRVWGVAKNIQYF. The CDR3 DNA follows: TGTGCCAGCAGTGGGAACAGGGTCTGGGGAGTAGCCAAAAACATTCAGTACTTC.

J is TRBJ1-1 and V is TRBV2; D possibly corresponds to TRBD1 (5 bases). Trimming cost V 6 bases and J 6 bases, with 17 bases left between them. CDR1 is SNHLY and CDR2 is FYNNEI in the germline V gene. This CDR3 has 14 amino acids. The CDR3 DNA reads TGTGCCAGCAGGGGACTCTACCGGGTCTCTGAAGCTTTCTTT. Its protein product is CASRGLYRVSEAFF.

This chain connects TRBV5-1 to TRBJ1-2, with 7 bases fitting TRBD1. The CDR3 extends over 15 amino acids. The V segment lost 5 bases and the J segment 4 bases; nucleotides outside the gene matches: 11. The germline gives CDR1 SGHRS, CDR2 YFSETQ. The CDR3 reads CASRRTTQGGYGYTF. DNA of the CDR3: TGCGCCAGCAGAAGGACAACGCAGGGGGGCTATGGCTACACCTTC.

The chain recombines TRBV5-1 with TRBJ1-3; 7 nucleotides align to TRBD1. CDR1 and CDR2 (germline): SGHRS, YFSETQ. Unmatched junction bases numbered 2, after V lost 4 bases and J lost 1 base. The CDR3 sequence is 14 residues long. CDR3 sequence reads: CASSQQGSGNTIYF. The CDR3 DNA is TGCGCCAGCAGCCAACAGGGGTCTGGAAACACCATATATTTT. Full variable domain (missing parts from reference TRBV5-1 and TRBJ1-3): KAGVTQTPRYLIKTRGQQVTLSCSPISGHRSVSWYQQTPGQGLQFLFEYFSETQRNKGNFPGRFSGRQFSNSRSEMNVSTLELGDSALYLCASSQQGSGNTIYFGEGSWLTVV.

The rearrangement uses TRBV7-2 and TRBJ1-6, with D hard to call. Germline CDR1 reads SGHTA; CDR2 reads FQGNSA. V lost 5 bases and J 1 base, leaving 9 bases between the germline ends. This CDR3 comprises 15 residues. The DNA for the CDR3 is TGTGCCAGCAGCCCTGCGGGGTCCTATAATTCACCCCTCCACTTT. This sequence encodes CASSPAGSYNSPLHF.

The chain has TRBV9 and TRBJ2-5, with D hard to call. Germline V gives CDR1 SGDLS, CDR2 YYNGEE. V gave up 0 bases and J gave up 1 base, with 7 bases separating them. There are 14 residues in the CDR3. The CDR3 coding sequence is TGTGCCAGCAGCGTAGCCCCGGTCCAAGAGACCCAGTACTTC. It is translated as CASSVAPVQETQYF.

The genes are TRBV5-4 and TRBJ1-1; maybe TRBD1 (5 bases). Germline V gene data show CDR1 as SGHNT and CDR2 as YYREEE (reference sequence). The CDR3 covers 14 residues. Trimming removed 1 base at V and 4 bases at J, with 11 bases between. The CDR3 sequence: CASSLWGGSTEAFF. DNA for the CDR3: TGTGCCAGCAGCTTGTGGGGGGGGAGCACTGAAGCTTTCTTT.

This rearrangement joins TRBV4-2 to TRBJ2-4; 8 bases match TRBD1. The CDR3 totals 14 residues. CDR1 and CDR2 from the germline V gene are LGHNA and YNFKEQ. The V and J ends lost 4 bases and 3 bases, in that order; junction bases with no gene match: 2. The CDR3 sequence is CASSPGTGKNIQYF. Here the CDR3 DNA reads TGTGCCAGCAGCCCAGGGACAGGCAAAAACATTCAGTACTTC.

This clone came up a few times. The chain combines TRBV6-1 with TRBJ2-7; D is uncertain. The CDR3 is 12 amino acids. Per germline, CDR1 MNHNS and CDR2 SASEGT. Between the trimmed V and J ends, which lost 6 bases and 2 bases, there was a span of 8 bases. CDR3 nucleotides: TGTGCCAGCAGCGGGTACACCTACGAGCAGTACTTC. Its translation is CASSGYTYEQYF.

The genes are TRBV7-2 and TRBJ2-5; tentatively, D is TRBD2 (5 bases). The CDR3 totals 14 residues. Germline V gene lookup returns CDR1 SGHTA and CDR2 FQGNSA. With 5 bases removed from V and 5 bases from J, the gap between germline ends came to 15 bases. The CDR3: CASSNGVGYETQYF. The CDR3 DNA follows: TGTGCCAGCAGCAACGGGGTGGGCTACGAGACCCAGTACTTC.

The sample holds one count of this clone. The chain joins TRBV20-1 to TRBJ1-2; D not certain. This CDR3 spans 11 amino acids. V lost 0 bases, J lost 6 bases, and 5 bases lay in between. Germline CDR1 is DFQATT and CDR2 is SNEGSKA (reference sequence). For the CDR3, the DNA is TGCAGTGCTAGAGATAATGATGGCTACACCTTC. Translation gives CSARDNDGYTF.

The V gene is TRBV7-2, the J gene TRBJ2-5; 9 nucleotides align to TRBD1. Germline-derived CDR1 and CDR2 are SGHTA and FQGNSA. The V and J ends lost 5 bases and 5 bases, in that order; junction bases with no gene match: 12. This CDR3 contains 16 residues. The DNA for the CDR3 is TGTGCCAGCAGCCGCGCCGACAGGGGGAGAGGGGAGACCCAGTACTTC. Translated, it gives CASSRADRGRGETQYF. Variable domain in full (rest from reference TRBV7-2 and TRBJ2-5): GAGVSQSPSNKVTEKGKDVELRCDPISGHTALYWYRQSLGQGLEFLIYFQGNSAPDKSGLPSDRFSAERTGGSVSTLTIQRTQQEDSAVYLCASSRADRGRGETQYFGPGTRLLVL.

The chain combines TRBV7-8 with TRBJ2-7, with 7 bases fitting TRBD2. The CDR3 is 15 residues long. The J segment lost 2 bases and the V segment lost 5 bases, leaving 9 bases of the junction unmatched. From germline, CDR1 is SGHVS and CDR2 FQNEAQ. The DNA for the CDR3 is TGTGCCAGCAGCGGCCGGCCAGCGGGGACCTACGAGCAGTACTTC. It encodes CASSGRPAGTYEQYF.

Points on this clone: An end of the junction differs from the germline gene, which may be a read error. The V call is TRBV2, the J call TRBJ2-3; unclear D gene. Per germline, CDR1 SNHLY and CDR2 FYNNEI. This CDR3 has 14 residues. The DNA for the CDR3 is TGTGCCAGCCTGGCGAGAGCCAGCACAGATATGCAGTATTTT. It is translated as CASLARASTDMQYF.

The J gene is TRBJ2-6, the V gene TRBV2; 11 nucleotides match TRBD1. Germline V gives CDR1 SNHLY, CDR2 FYNNEI. The CDR3 loop spans 16 amino acids. V lost 5 bases, J lost 12 bases, and 12 bases stayed unmatched. DNA of the CDR3: TGTGCCAGCAGTTGGGCCGGGACAGGGGGTACCCCCGTCCTGACTTTC. It encodes CASSWAGTGGTPVLTF. Full variable domain (outside the CDR3, taken from reference TRBV2 and TRBJ2-6): EPEVTQTPSHQVTQMGQEVILRCVPISNHLYFYWYRQILGQKVEFLVSFYNNEISEKSEIFDDQFSVERPDGSNFTLKIRSTKLEDSAMYFCASSWAGTGGTPVLTFGAGSRLTVL.

This clone has only a few counts. The chain recombines TRBV6-6 with TRBJ2-1; 15 nucleotides match TRBD2. With V trimmed by 6 bases and J by 8 bases, 5 bases remained unmatched. CDR1 and CDR2 from the germline V gene are MNHNY and SVGAGI (reference sequence). This CDR3 region has 15 residues. The CDR3 protein is CASSSRTSGGDEQFF. The CDR3 nucleotides are TGTGCCAGCAGCTCCCGGACTAGCGGGGGGGATGAGCAGTTCTTC.